This T cell receptor (beta chain) was identified during a study of blood T cell repertoires in COVID-19. In the source study's methods: From reference gene primer amplification, estimates of nucleated cell counts were derived. Clones were read by immunoSEQ multiplex PCR, and TCRdb kept only the in-frame ones, dropping some. V and J calls and clone size come straight from that table; D and trimming were deduced from the DNA. In the table there are roughly 70,000 clones, 70% to 90% of which are singletons. From germline, CDR1 is SNHLY and CDR2 FYNNEI. This CDR3 has 16 amino acids. V was pared by 5 bases and J by 9 bases, with 16 bases of the junction left unmatched.

The gene calls are TRBV2 and TRBJ1-2, with TRBD1 identical over 9 bases. The sequenced material came from peripheral blood. The sequence derives from a man aged 65 to 79 with acute or convalescent COVID-19. The CDR3 protein is CASSLIGSTGGSSYTF. CDR3 nucleotide sequence: TGTGCCAGCAGTCTCATAGGATCAACAGGGGGCTCGAGCTACACCTTC.